This TCR beta chain originates from a study of human T cells and chemical hapten exposure. The wider study: Throughout a study of about 24 weeks, patients underwent weekly scalp administration of diphenylcyclopropenone doses.

Time point: pre-sensitization, week 0. Documented treatment: therapeutic diphenylcyclopropenone sensitization with weekly scalp DPC. This clonotype occurred many times. V lost 3 bases to trimming and J lost 3 bases, with 6 bases between them. CDR1 is SQVTM, CDR2 ANQGSEA, per germline. The CDR3 spans 11 residues. TCRdb independently ran MiXCR on the RACE reads; one entry per CDR3 protein. The repertoire holds around 330,000 distinct CDR3 sequences, with 4.5% to 5.5% as singletons. The sequence came from a woman under 30 with alopecia areata. Some clones in this sample may be carry-over from other donors' samples. V usage is TRBV29-1 and J usage is TRBJ2-7, with a tentative D call TRBD2 (6 bases). This sample comprised whole blood, obtained in connection with sensitization to the hapten diphenylcyclopropenone (DPC). The CDR3 spells CSVEEGYEQYF. CDR3 in DNA: TGCAGCGTTGAGGAGGGCTACGAGCAGTACTTC.